This T cell receptor (beta chain) was profiled in a study of shared clonotypes between healthy human individuals. Whole-study results and caveats: Unshared clonotypes carried lower generation probabilities than those common to all four donors. Naive CD4 clonotypes were shared across several donors at about 5.3%. Among donors, clonotype sharing was expected to be affected by sequencing depth.

Germline CDR1 reads WNHNN; CDR2 reads SYGVQD (reference sequence). V lost 5 bases and J lost 1; bases outside the gene matches: 2. This CDR3 comprises 15 residues. On this clone: What it binds is not known.

The assay was immunoSEQ multiplex PCR, and TCRdb's table has in-frame clones only and misses some. The profile covers approximately 600,000 clones, with around 96% appearing a single time and approximately 0.11% taken by the ten largest. Naive-designated CD8 cells lacked CD45RO, were positively enriched for CCR7, and omitted terminally differentiated effector memory CD45RA+ cells. The healthy adult donors were HIV-negative and reported no recent acute infections or vaccinations. The sample was naive CD8+ T cells sorted from blood. V and J are TRBV10-1 and TRBJ2-2; TRBD1 matches 9 bases. The clonotype was recovered from a young woman in good health. This CDR3 is CASSSDRGNTGELFF. The CDR3 DNA sequence: TGCGCCAGCAGTTCGGACAGGGGGAACACCGGGGAGCTGTTTTTT.